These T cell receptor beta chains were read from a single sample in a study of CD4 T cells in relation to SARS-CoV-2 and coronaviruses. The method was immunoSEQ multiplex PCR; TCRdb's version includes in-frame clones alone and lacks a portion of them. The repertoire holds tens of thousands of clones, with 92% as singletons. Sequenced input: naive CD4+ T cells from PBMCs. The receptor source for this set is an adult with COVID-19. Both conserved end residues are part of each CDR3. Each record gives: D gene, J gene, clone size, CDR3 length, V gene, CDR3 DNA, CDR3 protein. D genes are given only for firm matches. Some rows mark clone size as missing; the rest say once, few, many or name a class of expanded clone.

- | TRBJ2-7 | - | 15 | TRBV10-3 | TGTGCCATCAGTGAGTCGAATCGGGGAGTCTACGAGCAGTACTTC | CAISESNRGVYEQYF
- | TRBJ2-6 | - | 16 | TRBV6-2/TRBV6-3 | TGTGCCAGCAGTTTGGGGGGCGCGGGGGGGGCCAACGTCCTGACTTTC | CASSLGGAGGANVLTF
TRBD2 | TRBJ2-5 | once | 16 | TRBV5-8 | TGTGCCAGCAGCTGGGGGACTAGCGGGACCCAAGAGACCCAGTACTTC | CASSWGTSGTQETQYF
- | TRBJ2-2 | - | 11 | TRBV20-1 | TGCAGTGCTAGAGTGGCCGGGGAGCTGTTTTTT | CSARVAGELFF
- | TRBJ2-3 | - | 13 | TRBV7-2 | TGTGCCAGCAGCCCGGGGATGGGAGATACGCAGTATTTT | CASSPGMGDTQYF
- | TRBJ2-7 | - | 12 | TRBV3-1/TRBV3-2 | TGTGCCAGCAGCCTAAGGGGGGATTTTCAGTACTTC | CASSLRGDFQYF
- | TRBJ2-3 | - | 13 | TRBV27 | TGTGCCAGCAACGGAGGGAGCACAGATACGCAGTATTTT | CASNGGSTDTQYF
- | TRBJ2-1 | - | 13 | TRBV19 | TGTGCCAGTAGTTTAGACTGGATCAATGAGCAGTTCTTC | CASSLDWINEQFF
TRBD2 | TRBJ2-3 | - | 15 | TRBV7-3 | TGTGCCAGCAGCGTACTAGCGGCTAGCACAGATACGCAGTATTTT | CASSVLAASTDTQYF
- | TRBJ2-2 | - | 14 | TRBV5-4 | TGTGCCAGCAGCTTGGCGGAGGGGTTCGGGGAGCTGTTTTTT | CASSLAEGFGELFF
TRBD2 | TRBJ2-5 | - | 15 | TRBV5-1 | TGCGCCAGCAGTACCGGACTAGCGGGAGGGGAGACCCAGTACTTC | CASSTGLAGGETQYF
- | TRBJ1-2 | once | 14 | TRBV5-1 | TGCGCCAGCAGCTTGGGCGACCTTGACCATGGCTACACCTTC | CASSLGDLDHGYTF
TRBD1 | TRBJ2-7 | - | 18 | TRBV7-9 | TGTGCCAGCAGCTCCTGGACAGGGGATGGGGGAAGCTCCTACGAGCAGTACTTC | CASSSWTGDGGSSYEQYF
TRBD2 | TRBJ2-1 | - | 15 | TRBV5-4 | TGTGCCAGCAGCAAAAAGGGACTAGCGGGAGGTGAGCAGTTCTTC | CASSKKGLAGGEQFF
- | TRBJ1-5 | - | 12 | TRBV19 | TGTGCCAGTAGTATAGGTCGGGGGCCCCAGCATTTT | CASSIGRGPQHF
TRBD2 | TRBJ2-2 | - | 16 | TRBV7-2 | TGTGCCATCCTAAAGGGAGGGCCCCTTCTGTCCGGGGAGCTGTTTTTT | CAILKGGPLLSGELFF
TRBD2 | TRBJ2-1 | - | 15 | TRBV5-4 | TGTGCCAGCAGCCTCCACCCAACTAGCGACAATGAGCAGTTCTTC | CASSLHPTSDNEQFF
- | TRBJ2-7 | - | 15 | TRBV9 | TGTGCCAGCAGCGTAGGTCTTACGGAACCCTACGAGCAGTACTTC | CASSVGLTEPYEQYF
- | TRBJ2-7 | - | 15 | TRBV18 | TGTGCCAGCTCACCAATTGTTTCCGTCGACTACGAGCAGTACTTC | CASSPIVSVDYEQYF
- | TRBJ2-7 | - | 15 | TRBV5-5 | TGTGCCAGCAGCTTGATTGGGGGAGGTGTTTACGAGCAGTACTTC | CASSLIGGGVYEQYF
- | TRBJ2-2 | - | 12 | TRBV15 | TGTGCCACCAGCAGAGGGGCCGGGGAGCTGTTTTTT | CATSRGAGELFF
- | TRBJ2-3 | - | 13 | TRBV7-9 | TGTGCCAGCACCCTTACCGCCCCAGATACGCAGTATTTT | CASTLTAPDTQYF
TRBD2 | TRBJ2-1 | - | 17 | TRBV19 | TGTGCCAGTAGTATAGATCTTCGACTAGCGGTCTACAATGAGCAGTTCTTC | CASSIDLRLAVYNEQFF
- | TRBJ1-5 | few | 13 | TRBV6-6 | TGTGCCAGCAGTTACTCGCCTGATCAGCCCCAGCATTTT | CASSYSPDQPQHF
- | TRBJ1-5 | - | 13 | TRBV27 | TGTGCCAGCAGTTTACTCCACAATCAGCCCCAGCATTTT | CASSLLHNQPQHF
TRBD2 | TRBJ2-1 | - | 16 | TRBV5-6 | TGTGCCAGCAGGCTAGCGGGAGGAGGGTCCTACAATGAGCAGTTCTTC | CASRLAGGGSYNEQFF
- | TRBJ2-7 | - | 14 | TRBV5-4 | TGTGCCAGCAGCTTGGAACAGGGTCCCTACGAGCAGTACTTC | CASSLEQGPYEQYF
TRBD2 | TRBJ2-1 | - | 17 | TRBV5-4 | TGTGCCAGCAGCTTCGGTGGAGCGGGAGATATCTACAATGAGCAGTTCTTC | CASSFGGAGDIYNEQFF
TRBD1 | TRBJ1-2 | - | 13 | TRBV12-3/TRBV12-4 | TGTGCCAGCACCCGACAGGGGTCCTATGGCTACACCTTC | CASTRQGSYGYTF
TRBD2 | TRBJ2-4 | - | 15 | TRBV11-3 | TGTGCCAGCAGCTTAAGGACTAGAGCCAAAAACATTCAGTACTTC | CASSLRTRAKNIQYF
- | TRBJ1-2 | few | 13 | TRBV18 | TGTGCCAGCTCCGAGGGTGTGAACTATGGCTACACCTTC | CASSEGVNYGYTF
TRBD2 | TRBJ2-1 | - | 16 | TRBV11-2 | TGTGCCAGCAGCTTAGTTCTAGCGGGAGGGGGTAATGAGCAGTTCTTC | CASSLVLAGGGNEQFF
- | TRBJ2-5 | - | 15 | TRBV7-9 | TGTGCCAGCAGCTTAGCGGGTCGCCCCCAAGAGACCCAGTACTTC | CASSLAGRPQETQYF
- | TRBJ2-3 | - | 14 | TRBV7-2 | TGTGCCAGCAGCCTCGGACAGTCCACAGATACGCAGTATTTT | CASSLGQSTDTQYF
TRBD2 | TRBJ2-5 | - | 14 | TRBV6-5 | TGTGCCAGCGTTAGCGGGGGAGGGGAAGAGACCCAGTACTTC | CASVSGGGEETQYF
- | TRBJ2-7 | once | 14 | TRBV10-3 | TGTGCCATCAGTGCCCCACCACTAGCTGAGGAGCAGTACTTC | CAISAPPLAEEQYF
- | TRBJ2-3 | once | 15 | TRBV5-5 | TGTGCCAGCAGCCTGGTCTCGCGGGCCACAGATACGCAGTATTTT | CASSLVSRATDTQYF
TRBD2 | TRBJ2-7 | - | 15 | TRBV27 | TGTGCCAGCACATCCCACGGGAGGCACTCCTACGAGCAGTACTTC | CASTSHGRHSYEQYF
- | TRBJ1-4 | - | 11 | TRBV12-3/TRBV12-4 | TGTGCCAGCAGTTACAATGAAAAACTGTTTTTT | CASSYNEKLFF
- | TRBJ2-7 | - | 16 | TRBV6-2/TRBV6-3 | TGTGCCAGCAGTTACCGAATCACCGGACGGGAATACGAGCAGTACTTC | CASSYRITGREYEQYF
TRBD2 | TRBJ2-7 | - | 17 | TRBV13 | TGTGCCAGCAGCTCTCGACTAGCGGGAAGGGGACTCTACGAGCAGTACTTC | CASSSRLAGRGLYEQYF
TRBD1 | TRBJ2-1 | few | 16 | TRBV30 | TGTGCCTGGAGTCAACCAGGACAGGGTAACTACAATGAGCAGTTCTTC | CAWSQPGQGNYNEQFF
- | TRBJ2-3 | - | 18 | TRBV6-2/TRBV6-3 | TGTGCCAGCAGTTCCACCCCTGGGGGACTGCAGGGCACAGATACGCAGTATTTT | CASSSTPGGLQGTDTQYF
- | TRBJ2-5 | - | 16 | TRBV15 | TGTGCCACTTCGAGGGCCTCGTTCAGGATACAAGAGACCCAGTACTTC | CATSRASFRIQETQYF
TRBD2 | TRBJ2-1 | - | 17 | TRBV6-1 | TGTGCCAGCAGTGAGGGGATAGCGGGAGGCCCCTACAATGAGCAGTTCTTC | CASSEGIAGGPYNEQFF
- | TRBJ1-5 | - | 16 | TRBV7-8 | TGTGCCAGCAGATCTGACGCGGGGGTAAGCAATCAGCCCCAGCATTTT | CASRSDAGVSNQPQHF
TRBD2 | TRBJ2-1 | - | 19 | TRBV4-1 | TGCGCCAGCAGCCAAGATGGGCCTGTAGCGGGAGGGAAGTACAATGAGCAGTTCTTC | CASSQDGPVAGGKYNEQFF
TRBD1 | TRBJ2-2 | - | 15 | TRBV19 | TGTGCCACCGAGGACAGGGCGGTAGTCACCGGGGAGCTGTTTTTT | CATEDRAVVTGELFF